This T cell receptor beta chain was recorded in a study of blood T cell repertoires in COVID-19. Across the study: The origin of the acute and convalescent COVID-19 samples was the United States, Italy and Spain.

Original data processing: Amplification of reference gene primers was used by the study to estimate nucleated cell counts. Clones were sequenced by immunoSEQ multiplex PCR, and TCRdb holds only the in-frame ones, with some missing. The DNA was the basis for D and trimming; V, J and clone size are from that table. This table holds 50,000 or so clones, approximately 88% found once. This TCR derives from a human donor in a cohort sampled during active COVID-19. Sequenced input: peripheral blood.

The CDR3: CATRQMNTEAFF. The CDR3 coding sequence is TGTGCCACCCGACAGATGAACACTGAAGCTTTCTTT. This chain joins TRBV19 and TRBJ1-1; a possible D gene is TRBD1 (5 bases). The V and J ends lost 10 bases and 0 bases respectively, with 9 bases between them. The length of the CDR3 is 12 residues. Germline values: CDR1 LNHDA, CDR2 SQIVND (reference sequence).